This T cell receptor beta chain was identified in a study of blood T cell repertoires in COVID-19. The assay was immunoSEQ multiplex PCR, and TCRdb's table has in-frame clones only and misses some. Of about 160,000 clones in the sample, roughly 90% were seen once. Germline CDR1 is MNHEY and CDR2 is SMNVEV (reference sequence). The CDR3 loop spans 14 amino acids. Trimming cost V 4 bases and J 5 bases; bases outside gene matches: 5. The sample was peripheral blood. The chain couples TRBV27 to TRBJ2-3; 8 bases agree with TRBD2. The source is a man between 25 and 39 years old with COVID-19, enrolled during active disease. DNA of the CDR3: TGTGCCAGCAGTTCGGGGGGGTACTTAGATACGCAGTATTTT. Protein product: CASSSGGYLDTQYF.